This T cell receptor beta chain was found in a study of vaccination and CD4 T cells after COVID-19. About the research overall: The study enrolled six male and four female convalescents, two of whom were Hispanic. Post-COVID draws followed diagnosis by a median about 100 days (range 35 to 161). Study-level findings and limits: The median count of SARS-CoV-2-reactive clonotypes rose from approximately 21 to 40, not significantly.

With the Oncomine TCR Beta short-read assay, DNA from cultured CD4+ T cells was sequenced. From the PCR reads, TCRdb called clonotypes with MiXCR, one entry per CDR3 protein. Of approximately 13,000 distinct CDR3 sequences listed, 52% are singletons. Regarding treatment: approximately nine-day PBMC culture with coronavirus spike peptide pools or control peptides (ViraFEST assay). After expanding antigen-specific T cells with peptide pools, ViraFEST sequenced their TCRs. In regard to this clonotype: Antigen unknown.

This clonotype was sampled from a human donor who had recovered from COVID-19. The sample comprised CD4+ T cells from blood, cultured in vitro.

The CDR3 loop reads CSAPPAKVGNIQYF. CDR3 bases: TGCAGTGCCCCCCCGGCCAAGGTTGGAAACATTCAGTACTTC. V gene TRBV20-1 combines with J gene TRBJ2-4; D unclear. The length of the CDR3 is 14 residues. V was trimmed by 6 bases and J by 6 bases, leaving 18 bases between them. Germline assignment: CDR1 DFQATT and CDR2 SNEGSKA (reference sequence).